These 30 T cell receptor beta chains were sequenced from one sample in a study of T cell responses to AZD1222 COVID-19 vaccine. TCRdb's copy holds only in-frame clones and misses some; the assay was immunoSEQ multiplex PCR. The profile shows about 120,000 clones, about 86% of them singletons. Sample: peripheral blood, taken on day 0 of AZD1222 vaccination. The origin of the receptors is an adult in good health.

This clone was observed a single time. The chain links TRBV5-4 to TRBJ2-7, with D possibly being TRBD1 or TRBD2 (6 bases each). The CDR3 sequence is 14 residues long. CDR1 and CDR2 from the germline V gene are SGHNT and YYREEE (reference sequence). Trimming shortened V by 0 bases and J by 4 bases, and 11 bases separated the two germline ends. The CDR3 sequence is CASSLAGGGYEQYF. The CDR3 nucleotides are TGTGCCAGCAGCTTGGCAGGAGGGGGGTACGAGCAGTACTTC.

A single count supports this clone. V is TRBV5-1 and J is TRBJ1-1; no clear D gene. Germline V gene sequence: CDR1 SGHRS, CDR2 YFSETQ. The length of the CDR3 is 15 residues. Trimming removed 1 base from V and 0 bases from J, with 10 bases in between. The CDR3 region is CASSLSGRMNTEAFF. The CDR3 DNA sequence: TGCGCCAGCAGCTTGTCCGGACGGATGAACACTGAAGCTTTCTTT.

This rearrangement joins TRBV7-2 to TRBJ2-5, with TRBD2 identical over 9 bases. The CDR3 runs to 14 residues. Germline values: CDR1 SGHTA, CDR2 FQGNSA. Trimming at V came to 7 bases and at J to 5 bases, leaving 8 bases not matched to a gene. CDR3 region: CASTSRGGRETQYF. The CDR3 bases are TGTGCCAGCACCTCGCGGGGGGGCAGGGAGACCCAGTACTTC.

This clone was observed once. The V call is TRBV11-2, the J call TRBJ1-2; 9 bases line up with TRBD1. The CDR3 covers 13 residues. Germline V CDR1 and CDR2: SGHAT, FQNNGV. The trim removed 5 bases at V and 8 bases at J, leaving 6 bases unmatched. The CDR3 here is CASSPRQGGGYTF. The CDR3 nucleotides are TGTGCCAGCAGCCCCCGACAGGGGGGAGGCTACACCTTC.

The chain links TRBV3-1 (or the pseudogene TRBV3-2) to TRBJ1-2, with a possible D match to TRBD1 (6 bases). Trimming shortened V by 6 bases and J by 7 bases, and 15 bases separated the two germline ends. The germline V gene has CDR1 LGHDT and CDR2 YNNKEL (reference sequence). The CDR3 is made up of 13 amino acids. The CDR3 DNA follows: TGTGCCAGCAGACAGGGCTTGAGATTTGGCTACACCTTC. This sequence encodes CASRQGLRFGYTF.

This rearrangement joins TRBV19 to TRBJ1-5; D is unclear. CDR1 LNHDA and CDR2 SQIVND come from the germline V gene (reference sequence). The CDR3 covers 12 residues. Trimming shortened V by 4 bases and J by 4 bases, and 5 bases separated the two germline ends. The chain's CDR3 is CASSTENQPQHF. The DNA of the CDR3 is TGTGCCAGTAGTACCGAAAATCAGCCCCAGCATTTT. Combining the CDR3 with reference TRBV19 and TRBJ1-5 gives the whole variable domain DGGITQSPKYLFRKEGQNVTLSCEQNLNHDAMYWYRQDPGQGLRLIYYSQIVNDFQKGDIAEGYSVSREKKESFPLTVTSAQKNPTAFYLCASSTENQPQHFGDGTRLSIL.

The rearrangement links TRBV15 to TRBJ1-1; a possible D gene is TRBD1 (5 bases). Germline V lookup: CDR1 LNHNV, CDR2 YYDKDF (reference sequence). CDR3 length: 15 residues. V lost 3 bases to trimming and J lost 6 bases, with 17 bases between them. CDR3 protein: CATSRWSGGAAEAFF. DNA of the CDR3: TGTGCCACCAGCAGGTGGAGTGGTGGGGCAGCTGAAGCTTTCTTT.

The chain joins TRBV5-8 to TRBJ2-2; TRBD1 matches 7 bases. Trimming at V came to 4 bases and at J to 5 bases, leaving 11 bases not matched to a gene. The CDR3 contains 16 residues. Looked up from germline, CDR1 is SGHTS and CDR2 is YDEGEE. DNA of the CDR3: TGTGCCAGCAGCCGCGGTACAGGGGCGAGGACCGGGGAGCTGTTTTTT. This translates into CASSRGTGARTGELFF.

The CDR3 nucleotides read TGTGCCACCAGCAGAGATCCCGTTTTTGTGGCAGGGATGAACACTGAAGCTTTCTTT. This encodes CATSRDPVFVAGMNTEAFF. The chain has TRBV15 and TRBJ1-1; possible D gene TRBD1, 5 bases. This CDR3 comprises 19 residues. In germline, CDR1 is LNHNV, CDR2 YYDKDF (reference sequence). The V end lost 0 bases, the J end lost 0 bases, and 20 bases lay between the germline ends.

The DNA for the CDR3 is TGCAGCGTTGACCGGGGGTCCTACAATGAGCAGTTCTTC. It translates to CSVDRGSYNEQFF. The chain employs TRBV29-1 and TRBJ2-1; TRBD2 is a possible D gene (6 bases). Germline lookup yields CDR1 SQVTM and CDR2 ANQGSEA. The V and J ends lost 3 bases and 1 base respectively, with 7 bases between them. This CDR3 contains 13 residues.

V and J are TRBV27 and TRBJ1-2; D perhaps matches TRBD1 (6 bases). Trimming took off 4 bases at V and 4 bases at J, with 16 bases between the two ends. In germline, CDR1 is MNHEY, CDR2 SMNVEV (reference sequence). The CDR3 extends over 15 amino acids. The CDR3 DNA reads TGTGCCAGCAGTTCCCGGGACACCCGGGCCTATGGCTACACCTTC. It specifies CASSSRDTRAYGYTF.

This chain connects TRBV12-3 or TRBV12-4 to TRBJ2-1, with 9 bases that match TRBD2. Trimming removed 2 bases from V and 12 bases from J; junction bases left unmatched: 5. The CDR3 is 13 amino acids. The CDR3 protein is CASSLLAGNRQFF. The CDR3 DNA reads as TGTGCCAGCAGTTTACTAGCGGGAAATCGGCAGTTCTTC.

The chain combines TRBV2 with TRBJ1-2; 7 bases are shared with TRBD1. Germline CDR1 SNHLY, CDR2 FYNNEI. The CDR3 has 16 residues. With 6 bases clipped from V and 8 bases from J, the junction kept 18 bases outside the gene matches. For the CDR3, the DNA is TGTGCCAGCAGCGGTATGGGAGGGGGCGATCTCCGCGGCTACACCTTC. Protein: CASSGMGGGDLRGYTF.

CDR3 in DNA: TGTGCCAGCAGCCTCGGACTAGCGGAGAAAAAAGGGACCCAGTACTTC. Amino acid sequence: CASSLGLAEKKGTQYF. V gene TRBV3-1 (or the pseudogene TRBV3-2) combines with J gene TRBJ2-5; the match to TRBD2 covers 10 bases. CDR1 LGHDT and CDR2 YNNKEL come from the germline V gene (reference sequence). The CDR3 consists of 16 residues. Trimming at V came to 4 bases and at J to 7 bases, leaving 12 bases not matched to a gene.

The V gene is TRBV5-4, the J gene TRBJ2-7; D call uncertain. The V end lost 3 bases, the J end lost 7 bases, and 17 bases lay between the germline ends. CDR1 SGHNT and CDR2 YYREEE come from the germline V gene (reference sequence). CDR3 length equals 14 residues. DNA for the CDR3: TGTGCCAGCAGCTCCCCCAGGTTAATATCAGAGCAGTACTTC. Translating it yields CASSSPRLISEQYF.

V usage is TRBV5-1 and J usage is TRBJ2-1; D is perhaps TRBD1 (7 bases). V lost 6 bases and J lost 7, with 20 bases in between. Germline V gives CDR1 SGHRS, CDR2 YFSETQ. CDR3 length equals 15 residues. As DNA, the CDR3 is TGCGCCAGCACCGAACGGACAGGACGGGGGAATGAGCAGTTCTTC. Protein product: CASTERTGRGNEQFF.

The chain is built from TRBV5-4 and TRBJ1-1, with D tentatively TRBD1 (5 bases). Trimming cost V 5 bases and J 4 bases, with 15 bases left between them. The CDR3 sequence is 14 residues long. Germline V lookup: CDR1 SGHNT, CDR2 YYREEE (reference sequence). CDR3 sequence (DNA): TGTGCCAGCAGGGATAGGGGAGGACGCACTGAAGCTTTCTTT. Protein product: CASRDRGGRTEAFF. Combining the CDR3 with reference TRBV5-4 and TRBJ1-1 gives the whole variable domain ETGVTQSPTHLIKTRGQQVTLRCSSQSGHNTVSWYQQALGQGPQFIFQYYREEENGRGNFPPRFSGLQFPNYSSELNVNALELDDSALYLCASRDRGGRTEAFFGQGTRLTVV.

This clone has only a few counts. The CDR3 sequence is CASTRSGLAYNEQFF. CDR3 DNA: TGTGCCAGCACACGGTCGGGACTAGCATACAATGAGCAGTTCTTC. The gene calls are TRBV27 and TRBJ2-1; 9 nucleotides agree with TRBD2. The CDR3 has 15 amino acids. CDR1 is MNHEY and CDR2 is SMNVEV in the germline V gene (reference sequence). With V trimmed by 7 bases and J by 4 bases, 8 bases remained unmatched.

V and J are TRBV4-3 and TRBJ2-7, with 10 bases identical to TRBD1. V gave up 4 bases and J gave up 3 bases; unmatched junction bases: 6. The CDR3 runs 15 residues. Germline CDR1 reads LGHNA; CDR2 reads YSLEER. The DNA of the CDR3 is TGCGCCAGCAGCCCCCGGACAGGGGGAGTCTACGAGCAGTACTTC. Translation gives CASSPRTGGVYEQYF.

This rearrangement joins TRBV5-1 to TRBJ2-7, with unresolved D. The CDR3 consists of 13 residues. CDR1 is SGHRS and CDR2 is YFSETQ in the germline V gene. Between the trimmed V and J ends, which lost 3 bases and 5 bases, there was a span of 12 bases. The CDR3 coding sequence is TGCGCCAGCAGCTCCGCAAGCGTCGACGAGCAGTACTTC. Its translation is CASSSASVDEQYF.

The count of this clone is one. The chain combines TRBV28 with TRBJ2-2, with TRBD1 matching 9 bases. Trimming cost V 2 bases and J 7 bases; bases outside gene matches: 5. The CDR3 runs to 15 residues. CDR1 is MDHEN, CDR2 SYDVKM, per germline. DNA for the CDR3: TGTGCCAGCAGTTTAGGGGACAGGGTAAACGGGGAGCTGTTTTTT. Translation gives CASSLGDRVNGELFF.

The genes are TRBV29-1 and TRBJ2-5, with TRBD2 as a possible D gene (6 bases). The CDR3 spans 13 residues. The germline V gene encodes CDR1 SQVTM and CDR2 ANQGSEA. With 6 bases removed from V and 4 bases from J, the gap between germline ends came to 15 bases. The CDR3 loop reads CSVGLIPLETQYF. In DNA, the CDR3 is TGCAGCGTGGGACTTATACCTTTAGAGACCCAGTACTTC.

V and J are TRBV7-2 and TRBJ2-7; D may be TRBD1 (6 bases). Germline CDR1 is SGHTA and CDR2 is FQGNSA. This CDR3 is built from 13 residues. Trimming cost V 4 bases and J 3 bases, with 10 bases left between them. DNA of the CDR3: TGTGCCAGCAGCTCCCGACAGGACTACGAGCAGTACTTC. This gives the protein CASSSRQDYEQYF.

This chain uses TRBV7-2 with TRBJ2-1; D unclear. CDR1 is SGHTA and CDR2 is FQGNSA in the germline V gene. This CDR3 spans 15 amino acids. The germline V and J ends were trimmed by 4 bases and 3 bases, with 13 bases remaining between them. The CDR3 sequence: CASSSDGRNYNEQFF. Here the CDR3 DNA reads TGTGCCAGCAGCTCCGACGGACGAAACTACAATGAGCAGTTCTTC.

This chain uses TRBV7-3 with TRBJ2-3; D is unresolved. Germline CDR1 reads SGHTA; CDR2 reads FQGTGA. Trimming shortened V by 1 base and J by 4 bases, and 9 bases separated the two germline ends. The CDR3 length is 14 residues. The CDR3 nucleotides are TGTGCCAGCAGCTTAAGTCAGGTGGCAGATACGCAGTATTTT. It encodes CASSLSQVADTQYF.

This clone was found a few times. This rearrangement joins TRBV7-9 to TRBJ1-2; unclear D gene. Trimming took off 1 base at V and 0 bases at J, with 9 bases between the two ends. CDR3 length equals 15 residues. Per germline, CDR1 SEHNR and CDR2 FQNEAQ (reference sequence). The CDR3 DNA reads as TGTGCCAGCAGCTTAGTCTGGGATACTAACTATGGCTACACCTTC. Encoded protein: CASSLVWDTNYGYTF.

This chain connects TRBV4-1 to TRBJ1-1; possibly TRBD1 for D (5 bases). V lost 2 bases, J lost 5 bases, and 15 bases lay in between. Germline V CDR1 and CDR2: MGHRA, YSYEKL. The CDR3 loop spans 15 amino acids. CDR3 in amino acids: CASSQLTAGSTEAFF. CDR3 in DNA: TGCGCCAGCAGCCAATTGACGGCAGGGAGTACTGAAGCTTTCTTT.

This chain links TRBV7-2 with TRBJ2-1, with TRBD2 as a possible D gene (6 bases). The CDR3 contains 16 residues. The germline V gene has CDR1 SGHTA and CDR2 FQGNSA. V was clipped by 0 bases and J by 2 bases, with 11 bases between them. The CDR3 is CASSLAGSGPYNEQFF. The CDR3 DNA sequence: TGTGCCAGCAGCTTAGCGGGTAGCGGCCCCTACAATGAGCAGTTCTTC.

This sequence joins TRBV29-1 and TRBJ1-1; D may be TRBD1 (6 bases). The germline V gene encodes CDR1 SQVTM and CDR2 ANQGSEA. Trimming removed 4 bases at V and 4 bases at J, with 16 bases between. The CDR3 totals 14 residues. The DNA for the CDR3 is TGCAGCGTTGGAGGGGGGGGCGAGAGCACTGAAGCTTTCTTT. It translates to CSVGGGGESTEAFF.

The J gene is TRBJ1-1, the V gene TRBV2; D remains unclear. Germline V gene data show CDR1 as SNHLY and CDR2 as FYNNEI. V lost 3 bases and J lost 0, with 8 bases in between. There are 14 residues in the CDR3. As DNA, the CDR3 is TGTGCCAGCAGTGAGCAGAACATGAACACTGAAGCTTTCTTT. Its translation: CASSEQNMNTEAFF.